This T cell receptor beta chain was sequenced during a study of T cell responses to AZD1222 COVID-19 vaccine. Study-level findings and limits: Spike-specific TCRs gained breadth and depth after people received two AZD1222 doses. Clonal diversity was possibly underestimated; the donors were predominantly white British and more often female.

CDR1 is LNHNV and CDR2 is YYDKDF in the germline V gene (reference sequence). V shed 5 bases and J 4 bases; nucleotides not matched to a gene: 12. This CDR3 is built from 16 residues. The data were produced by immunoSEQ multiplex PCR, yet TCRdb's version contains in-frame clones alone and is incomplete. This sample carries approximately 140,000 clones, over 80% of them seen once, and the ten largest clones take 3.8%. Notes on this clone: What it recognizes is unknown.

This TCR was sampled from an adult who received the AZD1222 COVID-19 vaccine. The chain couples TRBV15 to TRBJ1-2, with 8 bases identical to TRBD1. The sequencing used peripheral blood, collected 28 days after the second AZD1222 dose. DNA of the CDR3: TGTGCCACCAGCGAAACCGCAGGGGGCGCCGGCTATGGCTACACCTTC. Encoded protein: CATSETAGGAGYGYTF.